This T cell receptor (beta chain) was sequenced during a study of blood T cell repertoires in COVID-19. The CDR3 loop spans 13 amino acids. The ends were cut back, 2 bases at V and 4 bases at J, with 9 bases in the middle. The germline V gene has CDR1 SGDLS and CDR2 YYNGEE. Assay: immunoSEQ multiplex PCR; the TCRdb copy retains only in-frame clones and omits some. Here the sample spans about 68,000 clones, about nine tenths being singletons. This TCR was sampled from a human donor in a cohort sampled during active COVID-19. Sequencing input: peripheral blood. The chain employs TRBV9 and TRBJ2-5, with D unclear. The CDR3 nucleotides are TGTGCCAGCAGCGTCTCTCTAGGAGAGACCCAGTACTTC. It is translated as CASSVSLGETQYF.